These T cell receptor beta chains were read from a single sample in a study of human CD4 T cells and Enterobacteriaceae. Produced via immunoSEQ multiplex PCR; TCRdb's table is partial and in-frame only. This table has fewer than 35,000 clones, more than 80% appearing once. Sequencing used memory CD4+ T cells from blood. These receptors originate from a human donor in good health. The CDR3 runs from the conserved cysteine through the conserved F or W. The order of the fields is J gene, D gene, clone size, V gene, CDR3 protein, CDR3 DNA. A D gene is named only where the DNA matches it firmly. Expanded clones get a size class; other rows say once, few or many, or leave the size out.

>TRBJ2-1|TRBD2|.|TRBV30
CAWSSDGGIYNEQFF
TGTGCCTGGAGTTCAGACGGGGGGATCTACAATGAGCAGTTCTTC
>TRBJ2-1|.|few|TRBV29-1
CSVGLGPAGEQFF
TGCAGCGTCGGACTTGGGCCAGCGGGTGAGCAGTTCTTC
>TRBJ2-1|.|once|TRBV5-1
CASRRGGGSSDNEQFF
TGCGCCAGCAGGCGAGGAGGGGGCTCGTCGGACAATGAGCAGTTCTTC
>TRBJ1-3|.|.|TRBV11-2
CASSYSFDRLGNTIYF
TGTGCCAGCAGCTATTCATTTGACAGGCTTGGAAACACCATATATTTT
>TRBJ1-2|.|.|TRBV29-1
CSVEAGFPYGYTF
TGCAGCGTTGAGGCGGGTTTCCCATATGGCTACACCTTC
>TRBJ1-2|.|.|TRBV30
CAWSPGAGGYTF
TGTGCCTGGAGTCCAGGCGCTGGGGGCTACACCTTC
>TRBJ1-5|.|medium-sized|TRBV7-9
CASSLGGYSNQPQHF
TGTGCCAGCAGCTTAGGAGGGTATAGCAATCAGCCCCAGCATTTT
>TRBJ2-1|.|.|TRBV7-6
CASSSDLGFPGSYNEQFF
TGTGCCAGCAGCTCAGACCTTGGTTTCCCCGGATCCTACAATGAGCAGTTCTTC
>TRBJ2-1|TRBD1|.|TRBV10-1
CASTGTDRGRGNEQFF
TGCGCCAGCACCGGAACCGACAGGGGAAGGGGCAATGAGCAGTTCTTC
>TRBJ2-4|.|.|TRBV6-1
CASSEFRARDIQYF
TGTGCCAGCAGTGAATTTCGGGCCAGAGACATTCAGTACTTC
>TRBJ2-1|TRBD1|.|TRBV11-3
CASQKQGSLTLSSYNEQFF
TGTGCCAGCCAGAAACAGGGGTCCCTGACTTTGAGCTCCTACAATGAGCAGTTCTTC
>TRBJ1-1|.|.|TRBV10-3
CAIRTVEESTEAFF
TGTGCCATCAGAACAGTAGAGGAGTCCACTGAAGCTTTCTTT
>TRBJ2-5|.|.|TRBV5-1
CASSQGSNRGETQYF
TGCGCCAGCAGCCAGGGGAGTAACCGGGGAGAGACCCAGTACTTC
>TRBJ1-1|.|.|TRBV19
CASSKLDTEAFF
TGTGCCAGTAGTAAGTTGGACACTGAAGCTTTCTTT
>TRBJ1-1|.|.|TRBV29-1
CSGNQQGNTEAFF
TGCAGCGGGAATCAACAGGGGAACACTGAAGCTTTCTTT
>TRBJ1-5|.|.|TRBV6-5
CASSGGTRSPGPQHF
TGTGCCAGCAGTGGAGGGACACGGAGCCCCGGGCCCCAGCATTTT
>TRBJ1-2|.|.|TRBV6-1
CASSEYSNYGYTF
TGTGCCAGCAGTGAGTACAGCAACTATGGCTACACCTTC
>TRBJ2-2|TRBD1|.|TRBV2
CASSYGQGPTGELFF
TGTGCCAGCAGCTACGGACAGGGCCCCACCGGGGAGCTGTTTTTT
>TRBJ1-1|.|.|TRBV6-4
CASSAGQNTEAFF
TGTGCCAGCAGCGCGGGACAAAACACTGAAGCTTTCTTT
>TRBJ2-7|TRBD1|.|TRBV2
CASRDRGASSEQYF
TGTGCCAGCAGGGACAGGGGCGCCTCTAGCGAGCAGTACTTC
>TRBJ2-7|.|few|TRBV27
CASSRGPTPAQQYF
TGTGCCAGCAGTAGAGGACCAACCCCGGCCCAACAGTACTTC
>TRBJ1-1|.|.|TRBV2
CASGLQGQGTEAFF
TGTGCCAGCGGACTTCAGGGCCAGGGCACTGAAGCTTTCTTT
>TRBJ2-1|.|.|TRBV18
CASSELQSSYNEQFF
TGTGCCAGCTCAGAACTACAGAGCTCCTACAATGAGCAGTTCTTC
>TRBJ2-7|.|.|TRBV13
CASSLGGWEGAQRDGYEQYF
TGTGCCAGCAGCTTAGGCGGATGGGAGGGGGCGCAGCGGGACGGCTACGAGCAGTACTTC
>TRBJ2-3|.|.|TRBV6-1
CASSEQSLRRAGDTQYF
TGTGCCAGCAGTGAACAGTCTCTGAGGAGGGCCGGGGATACGCAGTATTTT
>TRBJ2-6|.|.|TRBV7-2
CASSTQSSGANVLTF
TGTGCCAGCAGCACCCAGTCTTCTGGGGCCAACGTCCTGACTTTC
>TRBJ1-4|.|.|TRBV5-1
CASSGSRTATNEKLFF
TGCGCCAGCAGCGGAAGTCGGACAGCAACTAATGAAAAACTGTTTTTT
>TRBJ2-3|TRBD2|.|TRBV29-1
CSVGPASGGTDTQYF
TGCAGCGTTGGTCCGGCTAGCGGGGGCACAGATACGCAGTATTTT
>TRBJ2-7|.|.|TRBV13
CASSSPALGLALSYEQYF
TGTGCCAGCAGCTCACCCGCTCTCGGCCTAGCGCTCTCCTACGAGCAGTACTTC
>TRBJ2-1|TRBD2|.|TRBV4-2
CASSQDGIAGDNEQFF
TGTGCCAGCAGCCAAGATGGCATAGCGGGGGACAATGAGCAGTTCTTC
>TRBJ2-2|.|.|TRBV29-1
CSVVEYLNTGELFF
TGCAGCGTTGTCGAGTACCTGAACACCGGGGAGCTGTTTTTT
>TRBJ1-1|TRBD1|.|TRBV18
CASSPRTGYMNTEAFF
TGTGCCAGCTCACCCCGGACAGGCTACATGAACACTGAAGCTTTCTTT
>TRBJ1-5|.|.|TRBV5-1
CASSLEGRYQPQHF
TGCGCCAGCAGCTTGGAGGGAAGGTATCAGCCCCAGCATTTT
>TRBJ2-3|.|once|TRBV12-2
CASRLPAGTGCEDTQYF
TGTGCAAGTCGCTTACCCGCCGGGACAGGGTGTGAAGATACGCAGTATTTT
>TRBJ2-1|.|.|TRBV20-1
CSAQPQNEQFF
TGCAGTGCTCAACCCCAGAATGAGCAGTTCTTC
>TRBJ2-7|.|few|TRBV11-2
CASSLGTGSREQYF
TGTGCCAGCAGCTTAGGTACAGGGAGTCGGGAGCAGTACTTC
>TRBJ1-1|.|.|TRBV5-1
CASSLIDGRTEAFF
TGCGCCAGCAGCTTAATAGACGGCAGAACTGAAGCTTTCTTT
>TRBJ2-5|.|.|TRBV4-1
CASSPRGGSLQETQYF
TGCGCCAGCAGCCCCCGAGGTGGATCCCTTCAAGAGACCCAGTACTTC
>TRBJ2-1|TRBD2|.|TRBV6-6
CASTDGGSYNEQFF
TGTGCCAGCACCGATGGCGGGAGTTACAATGAGCAGTTCTTC
>TRBJ2-7|TRBD2|.|TRBV7-2
CASSFAGGNYEQYF
TGTGCCAGCAGCTTTGCGGGGGGGAATTACGAGCAGTACTTC
>TRBJ1-1|.|.|TRBV2
CASSEFVWENTEAFF
TGTGCCAGCAGTGAATTTGTCTGGGAGAACACTGAAGCTTTCTTT
>TRBJ1-5|.|few|TRBV30
CAWSVGANQPQHF
TGTGCCTGGAGTGTGGGCGCGAATCAGCCCCAGCATTTT
>TRBJ2-2|.|.|TRBV6-5
CASSYGAGKTGELFF
TGTGCCAGCAGTTACGGAGCTGGAAAAACCGGGGAGCTGTTTTTT
>TRBJ2-2|TRBD2|.|TRBV5-4
CASSFGTSVSGELFF
TGTGCCAGCAGCTTTGGGACTAGCGTGTCCGGGGAGCTGTTTTTT
>TRBJ1-5|TRBD1|.|TRBV19
CASSITGGGQPQHF
TGTGCCAGTAGTATCACAGGGGGGGGGCAGCCCCAGCATTTT
>TRBJ2-7|.|.|TRBV11-3
CASSLGGSYEQYF
TGTGCCAGCAGCCTCGGGGGCTCCTACGAGCAGTACTTC
>TRBJ1-2|TRBD1|.|TRBV28
CASSYRDRGRGYTF
TGTGCCAGCAGTTACCGGGACAGGGGAAGAGGCTACACCTTC
>TRBJ2-3|TRBD2|few|TRBV6-4
CASSDSSGGADTQYF
TGTGCCAGCAGTGACTCGAGCGGGGGGGCAGATACGCAGTATTTT
>TRBJ2-3|.|once|TRBV28
CASILAATGGSQYF
TGTGCCAGCATCCTAGCTGCGACTGGCGGCTCGCAGTATTTT
>TRBJ1-2|.|few|TRBV29-1
CSVEERIYGYTF
TGCAGCGTTGAAGAACGGATCTATGGCTACACCTTC
>TRBJ2-5|.|.|TRBV5-1
CASSRGTPGVETQYF
TGCGCCAGCAGCCGCGGGACCCCCGGAGTGGAGACCCAGTACTTC
>TRBJ2-2|.|.|TRBV18
CASSPRLLYDSDTGELFF
TGTGCCAGCTCACCACGGCTACTATACGATTCGGACACCGGGGAGCTGTTTTTT
>TRBJ1-4|.|.|TRBV5-5
CASSLISGEKLFF
TGTGCCAGCAGCTTGATAAGTGGGGAAAAACTGTTTTTT
>TRBJ2-7|.|.|TRBV27
CASRRGGRQANEQYF
TGTGCCAGCAGGAGGGGTGGACGCCAGGCAAACGAGCAGTACTTC
>TRBJ2-5|.|.|TRBV4-1
CASSQQAQEAQYF
TGCGCCAGCAGCCAACAGGCGCAAGAGGCCCAGTACTTC
>TRBJ2-7|.|few|TRBV7-3
CASSSSAGNEQYF
TGTGCCAGCAGCTCGAGTGCGGGGAACGAGCAGTACTTC
>TRBJ2-3|TRBD2|.|TRBV7-6
CASSRGGPPPDTQYF
TGTGCCAGCAGTCGGGGGGGGCCCCCTCCAGATACGCAGTATTTT